Detailed here is one TCR beta chain. Other DNA sequences in the same sample also yield this CDR3. This record belongs to a study of blood T cell repertoires in COVID-19. Looking at the study overall: COVID-19 samples collected from the United States, Italy and Spain covered acute and convalescent phases.

Assay: immunoSEQ multiplex PCR; the TCRdb copy retains only in-frame clones and omits some. The table records more than 400,000 clones, about 92% of them present only once. Enrollees, roughly 18 to 89 years old, lived in 24 US areas. Each participant's cohort was designated according to participant-reported clinical history. V was cut by 2 bases and J by 2 bases, with 10 bases left in between. This CDR3 has 14 amino acids. The germline gives CDR1 MNHEY, CDR2 SMNVEV (reference sequence). This TCR was sampled from a man younger than 35 who had recovered from COVID-19. The chain recombines TRBV27 with TRBJ2-7; maybe TRBD1 (6 bases). Specimen: PBMCs or T cells enriched from blood (not recorded which). As DNA, the CDR3 is TGTGCCAGCAGTTTAGGCAGGGGCCCCTACGAGCAGTACTTC. Its protein product is CASSLGRGPYEQYF.